The present TCR beta chain was sequenced within a study of OX40 agonist ivuxolimab in advanced cancers. Across the whole study: Patients with hepatocellular carcinoma, melanoma, renal cell or head and neck cancer made up the dose-escalation patients. Study-wide results and limits: More expanded clones were seen, on average, in CD8+ T cells than in CD4+. Both blood CD4+ and CD8+ T cells showed clonal growth by week 6 at 0.1 to 3.0 mg/kg.

Method: immunoSEQ multiplex PCR; TCRdb's copy keeps in-frame clones and lacks some. The table lists tens of thousands of clones, about 90% of them singletons. Trimming cost V 5 bases and J 5 bases, with 18 bases left between them. The CDR3 has 16 amino acids. CDR1 is KGHSH and CDR2 is LQKENI in the germline V gene. Individuals having autoimmune disease history or systemic immunosuppression were not enrolled. Points on this clone: Its antigen is still unknown.

This clonotype was obtained from an adult with an advanced solid tumor such as melanoma, head and neck, liver or kidney cancer. The rearrangement links TRBV18 to TRBJ2-2; D is unclear. The sequencing here drew on CD4+ or CD8+ T cells sorted from blood, taken in a trial of the OX40 agonist ivuxolimab. The CDR3 spells CASSSFRPFETGELFF. Here the CDR3 DNA reads TGTGCCAGCTCATCCTTTCGTCCCTTTGAGACCGGGGAGCTGTTTTTT.